This T cell receptor (beta chain) was retrieved from a study of blood T cell repertoires in COVID-19. Study background: The study drew acute and convalescent COVID-19 samples from the United States, Italy and Spain. PBMCs, B-cell-depleted T cells, or T cells provided the cDNA or gDNA that made up the material.

As processed by the authors: Reference gene primer amplification gave estimated nucleated cell counts. TCRdb's table, derived via immunoSEQ multiplex PCR, lists solely in-frame clones and lacks some. From that table come the V and J calls and clone size; the DNA was used to work out D and trimming. The sample contains 150,000 to 200,000 clones, 75% to 90% of which appear only once. V was clipped by 0 bases and J by 0 bases, with 10 bases between them. The CDR3 has 16 residues. The germline CDR1 and CDR2 sequences are SGDLS and YYNGEE. Sequenced: peripheral blood. V usage is TRBV9 and J usage is TRBJ1-3, with unresolved D. This receptor was identified in a woman aged 60-75 years with acute or convalescent COVID-19. Here the CDR3 reads CASSVGRPNSGNTIYF. The CDR3, as DNA: TGTGCCAGCAGCGTAGGGAGGCCTAACTCTGGAAACACCATATATTTT.